The 23 T cell receptor beta chains given below trace back to one sample, sequenced in a study of T cells after yellow fever vaccination. TCRdb passed the 5' RACE reads through MiXCR, listing each CDR3 protein once. Altogether 300,000 to 400,000 distinct CDR3 sequences are present, around 4.1% being singletons, with the ten largest covering approximately 24%. Here the sequenced sample was PBMCs, taken 5 days after the yellow fever booster vaccination. These receptors originate from a man aged 18 to 30 who received the YFV17D yellow fever vaccine.

This clonotype was seen a handful of times. The chain is built from TRBV20-1 and TRBJ1-4, with D possibly matching TRBD1 (5 bases). V lost 6 bases and J lost 7, with 21 bases in between. CDR3 length: 15 amino acids. The germline V gene has CDR1 DFQATT and CDR2 SNEGSKA (reference sequence). CDR3 protein: CSAPSPAGRREKLFF. The CDR3 DNA is TGCAGTGCCCCATCCCCGGCAGGGCGGCGTGAAAAACTGTTTTTT.

This clonotype was counted at least ten times. The CDR3 sequence is CASSLGDRNYGYTF. The CDR3, as DNA: TGCGCCAGCAGCTTGGGGGACAGGAACTATGGCTACACCTTC. V gene TRBV5-1 combines with J gene TRBJ1-2; 8 bases agree with TRBD1. The CDR3 covers 14 residues. Germline values: CDR1 SGHRS, CDR2 YFSETQ. V shed 0 bases and J 2 bases; nucleotides not matched to a gene: 0.

The DNA for the CDR3 is TGCGCCAGCAGCTTGCTGGGCGCGTCAACTAATGAAAAACTGTTTTTT. As protein: CASSLLGASTNEKLFF. The V and J genes are TRBV5-1 and TRBJ1-4; D remains unclear. Between the trimmed V and J ends, which lost 1 base and 0 bases, there was a span of 10 bases. Germline loops: CDR1 SGHRS, CDR2 YFSETQ. The CDR3 runs to 16 residues.

The table lists this clonotype with a few counts. The chain joins TRBV4-1 to TRBJ1-2; D not resolved. V lost 4 bases, J lost 3 bases, and 12 bases lay in between. This CDR3 spans 14 amino acids. CDR1 MGHRA and CDR2 YSYEKL come from the germline V gene. CDR3: CASSPLGIDYGYTF. In nucleotides, the CDR3 is TGCGCCAGCAGCCCCCTGGGGATCGACTATGGCTACACCTTC.

V and J are TRBV15 and TRBJ2-1; D uncertain. CDR1 and CDR2 from the germline V gene are LNHNV and YYDKDF (reference sequence). V was clipped by 4 bases and J by 4 bases, with 11 bases between them. This CDR3 spans 14 amino acids. The CDR3 is CATSTRTAYNEQFF. DNA for the CDR3: TGTGCCACCAGCACAAGGACGGCATACAATGAGCAGTTCTTC.

This clonotype was recorded at least ten times. The chain carries TRBV2 and TRBJ2-7; no clear D gene. The CDR3 extends over 14 amino acids. Germline V gives CDR1 SNHLY, CDR2 FYNNEI. V dropped 8 bases and J dropped 4 bases, with 18 bases sitting between them. The CDR3 region has the DNA TGTGCCAGCCGCCAGGCCATCGTTCTTTACGAGCAGTACGTC. It yields the protein CASRQAIVLYEQYV.

The rearrangement uses TRBV5-1 and TRBJ2-1; D may be TRBD1 (7 bases). The CDR3 runs 15 residues. V was shortened by 7 bases and J by 0 bases, with 14 bases between the two germline ends. Germline V lookup: CDR1 SGHRS, CDR2 YFSETQ. CDR3 in amino acids: CASAGQRTSYNEQFF. For the CDR3, the DNA is TGCGCCAGCGCGGGACAGAGGACCTCCTACAATGAGCAGTTCTTC. Full variable domain (outside the CDR3, taken from reference TRBV5-1 and TRBJ2-1): KAGVTQTPRYLIKTRGQQVTLSCSPISGHRSVSWYQQTPGQGLQFLFEYFSETQRNKGNFPGRFSGRQFSNSRSEMNVSTLELGDSALYLCASAGQRTSYNEQFFGPGTRLTVL.

This clonotype occurred many times. The DNA is left out, because the CDR3 cannot be placed on it with certainty; the CDR3 is given as TCRdb lists it. V gene TRBV7-9 combines with J gene TRBJ1-1; TRBD1 reflects the table's D call only, with no check against the DNA. Ends included, the CDR3 has 11 residues. In germline, CDR1 is SEHNR, CDR2 FQNEAQ (reference sequence). CDR3 in amino acids: CASSFGTGSFF.

This clonotype was found many times. This chain joins TRBV27 and TRBJ2-2; 8 nucleotides align to TRBD2. The CDR3 extends over 16 amino acids. Germline trimming cut 3 bases from V and 3 bases from J; bases unmatched to any gene: 6. CDR1 is MNHEY, CDR2 SMNVEV, per germline (reference sequence). Here the CDR3 reads CASSFLRGAYTGELFF. DNA of the CDR3: TGTGCCAGCAGTTTTTTGCGGGGGGCCTACACCGGGGAGCTGTTTTTT.

The chain links TRBV5-6 to TRBJ2-5; possible D gene TRBD2, 6 bases. V gave up 4 bases and J gave up 5 bases, with 18 bases separating them. CDR1 and CDR2 (germline): SGHDT, YYEEEE. The length of the CDR3 is 15 residues. The CDR3 sequence is CASSLWPSGGETQYF. DNA of the CDR3: TGTGCCAGCAGCCTATGGCCATCAGGAGGGGAGACCCAGTACTTC.

This clonotype has at least ten counts. The chain has TRBV6-5 and TRBJ2-3; 9 nucleotides line up with TRBD1. Per the germline V gene, CDR1 is MNHEY and CDR2 is SVGAGI. The CDR3 sequence is 17 residues long. J lost 0 bases, V lost 5 bases, and 9 bases had no gene match. This CDR3 is CASSLGQGGFSTDTQYF. As DNA, the CDR3 is TGTGCCAGCAGTCTGGGACAGGGAGGATTTAGCACAGATACGCAGTATTTT.

This clonotype was recorded at least ten times. The CDR3 coding sequence is TGCGCCAGCAGCCAAGATCGGGCGAGGGCCGGGGAGCTGTTTTTT. Its protein is CASSQDRARAGELFF. The chain combines TRBV4-1 with TRBJ2-2; D may be TRBD2 (5 bases). Looked up from germline, CDR1 is MGHRA and CDR2 is YSYEKL. With 0 bases removed from V and 6 bases from J, the gap between germline ends came to 11 bases. The CDR3 sequence is 15 residues long.

This clonotype occurred a few times. The chain is built from TRBV5-1 and TRBJ1-2, with 9 bases identical to TRBD1. V lost 3 bases and J lost 2; bases outside the gene matches: 11. The CDR3 has 17 residues. Germline V gene data show CDR1 as SGHRS and CDR2 as YFSETQ. CDR3 in amino acids: CASSSLTQGAVNYGYTF. Written as DNA, the CDR3 is TGCGCCAGCAGCTCCTTAACACAGGGGGCGGTAAACTATGGCTACACCTTC.

J is TRBJ1-6 and V is TRBV18; D remains ambiguous. Germline V gene lookup returns CDR1 KGHSH and CDR2 LQKENI. Trimming stripped 2 bases from V and 4 bases from J, with 9 bases between. This CDR3 has 15 amino acids. In DNA, the CDR3 is TGTGCCAGCTCACCAGGCCAGGAGTATAATTCACCCCTCCACTTT. Translating it yields CASSPGQEYNSPLHF.

This clonotype was found a few times. The V call is TRBV3-1, the J call TRBJ1-2; 7 bases are shared with TRBD1. There are 17 residues in the CDR3. Germline CDR1 LGHDT, CDR2 YNNKEL (reference sequence). V trimming: 1 base; J trimming: 0 bases; junction bases outside the gene matches: 8. CDR3 coding DNA: TGTGCCAGCAGCCAAGTACCAGACAGGGAAGCTAACTATGGCTACACCTTC. Its protein is CASSQVPDREANYGYTF.

This clonotype was seen at least ten times. The rearrangement uses TRBV5-5 and TRBJ1-2; no clear D. Germline values: CDR1 SGHKS, CDR2 YYEKEE (reference sequence). This CDR3 comprises 13 residues. Trimming removed 0 bases at V and 4 bases at J, with 7 bases between. In nucleotides, the CDR3 is TGTGCCAGCAGCTTGGAGGGATCCTATGGCTACACCTTC. This codes for CASSLEGSYGYTF.

This clonotype has a handful of counts. This rearrangement joins TRBV7-6 to TRBJ2-1; maybe TRBD2 (6 bases). Deletions cut 1 base from V and 8 bases from J, with 15 bases between. The germline CDR1 and CDR2 sequences are SGHVS and FNYEAQ. The CDR3 runs to 15 residues. The CDR3 DNA is TGTGCCAGCAGCTTAGAAGCGGAGGGGCCCCATGAGCAGTTCTTC. Translation: CASSLEAEGPHEQFF.

In its sample, this clonotype was seen a few times. The rearrangement links TRBV2 to TRBJ1-5, with TRBD1 matching over 7 bases. V shed 4 bases, J shed 4 bases, and the junction held 10 bases outside the gene matches. CDR1 SNHLY and CDR2 FYNNEI come from the germline V gene. This CDR3 is built from 16 residues. CDR3 region: CASSVNRGGVNQPQHF. CDR3 bases: TGTGCCAGCAGTGTTAACAGGGGAGGCGTAAATCAGCCCCAGCATTTT.

This clonotype was observed a handful of times. CDR3 nucleotides: TGTGCCAGCAGCTTAGATCAGCGACGGGGGCAGTATTTT. This encodes CASSLDQRRGQYF. J is TRBJ2-3 and V is TRBV11-2; D possibly corresponds to TRBD2 (5 bases). Trimming took 0 bases from V and 11 from J, leaving 12 bases between them. The CDR3 contains 13 residues. CDR1 is SGHAT, CDR2 FQNNGV, per germline.

The sample holds a few counts of this clonotype. J is TRBJ2-6 and V is TRBV7-9; D remains unclear. V lost 4 bases, J lost 0 bases, and 4 bases lay in between. Germline V gene sequence: CDR1 SEHNR, CDR2 FQNEAQ (reference sequence). This CDR3 has 14 amino acids. The CDR3, as DNA: TGTGCCAGCAGCTGGATCTCTGGGGCCAACGTCCTGACTTTC. It codes for CASSWISGANVLTF. The whole variable domain, filled in from reference TRBV7-9 and TRBJ2-6, reads DTGVSQNPRHKITKRGQNVTFRCDPISEHNRLYWYRQTLGQGPEFLTYFQNEAQLEKSRLLSDRFSAERPKGSFSTLEIQRTEQGDSAMYLCASSWISGANVLTFGAGSRLTVL.

This clonotype was detected many times. The chain carries TRBV7-2 and TRBJ2-5; TRBD2 aligns across 9 bases. CDR3 size: 16 residues. Looked up from germline, CDR1 is SGHTA and CDR2 is FQGNSA. Trimming cost V 2 bases and J 0 bases; bases outside gene matches: 4. The chain's CDR3 is CASSLLPSGDQETQYF. The DNA of the CDR3 is TGTGCCAGCAGCTTACTGCCTAGCGGGGACCAAGAGACCCAGTACTTC.

The V call is TRBV25-1, the J call TRBJ1-1; D gene ambiguous. CDR1 and CDR2 (germline): MGHDK, SYGVNS. Trimming stripped 4 bases from V and 9 bases from J, with 21 bases between. The CDR3 is made up of 15 amino acids. DNA for the CDR3: TGTGCCAGCAGTGCCCCCTATTCGGCTGCCTCTAAAGCTTTCTTT. Translated: CASSAPYSAASKAFF.

This clonotype was seen many times. The rearrangement links TRBV4-3 to TRBJ2-2; TRBD2 might be the D (5 bases). V shed 2 bases and J shed 5 bases, with 18 bases lying between them. The CDR3 sequence is 17 residues long. CDR1 LGHNA and CDR2 YSLEER come from the germline V gene. CDR3 sequence (DNA): TGCGCCAGCAGCCAATCCGCGGCCGGGGATCCAACCGGGGAGCTGTTTTTT. Translation: CASSQSAAGDPTGELFF.